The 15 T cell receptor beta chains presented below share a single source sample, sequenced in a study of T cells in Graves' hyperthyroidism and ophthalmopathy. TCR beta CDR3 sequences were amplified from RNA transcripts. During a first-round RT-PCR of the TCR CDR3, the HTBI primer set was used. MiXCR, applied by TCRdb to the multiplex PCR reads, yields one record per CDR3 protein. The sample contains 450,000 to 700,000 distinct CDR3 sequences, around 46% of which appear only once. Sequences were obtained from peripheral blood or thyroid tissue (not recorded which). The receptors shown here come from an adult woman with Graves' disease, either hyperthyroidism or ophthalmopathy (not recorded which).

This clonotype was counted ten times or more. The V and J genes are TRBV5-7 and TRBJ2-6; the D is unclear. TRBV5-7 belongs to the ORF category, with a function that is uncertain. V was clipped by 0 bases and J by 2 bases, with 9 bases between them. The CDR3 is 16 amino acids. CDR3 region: CASSLAAGPGANVLTF. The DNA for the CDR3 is TGTGCCAGCAGCTTGGCCGCAGGCCCTGGGGCCAACGTCCTGACTTTC.

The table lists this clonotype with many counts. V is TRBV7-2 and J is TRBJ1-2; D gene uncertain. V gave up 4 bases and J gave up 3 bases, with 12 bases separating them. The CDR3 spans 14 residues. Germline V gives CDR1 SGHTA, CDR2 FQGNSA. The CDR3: CASSSMGTDYGYTF. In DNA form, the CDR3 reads TGTGCCAGCAGCTCCATGGGAACTGACTATGGCTACACCTTC.

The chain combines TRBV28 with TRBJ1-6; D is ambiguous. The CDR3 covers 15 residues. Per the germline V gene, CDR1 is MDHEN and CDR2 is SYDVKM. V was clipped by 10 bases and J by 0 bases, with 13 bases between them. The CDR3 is CANSLGSSYNSPLHF. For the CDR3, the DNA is TGTGCCAACAGCCTTGGTAGCTCCTATAATTCACCCCTCCACTTT.

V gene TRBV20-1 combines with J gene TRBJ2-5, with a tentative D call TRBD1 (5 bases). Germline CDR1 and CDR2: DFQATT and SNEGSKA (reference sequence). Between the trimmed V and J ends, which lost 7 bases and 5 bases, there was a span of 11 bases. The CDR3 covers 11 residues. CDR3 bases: TGCAGTGGGGGCCGTCGGGAGACCCAGTACTTC. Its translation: CSGGRRETQYF.

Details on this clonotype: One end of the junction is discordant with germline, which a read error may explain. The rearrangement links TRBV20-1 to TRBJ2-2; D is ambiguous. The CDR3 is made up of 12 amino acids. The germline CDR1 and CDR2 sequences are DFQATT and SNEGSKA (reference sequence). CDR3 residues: CSAGDLDRELFF. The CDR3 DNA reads TGCAGTGCTGGAGACCTTGACCGGGAGCTGTTTTTT.

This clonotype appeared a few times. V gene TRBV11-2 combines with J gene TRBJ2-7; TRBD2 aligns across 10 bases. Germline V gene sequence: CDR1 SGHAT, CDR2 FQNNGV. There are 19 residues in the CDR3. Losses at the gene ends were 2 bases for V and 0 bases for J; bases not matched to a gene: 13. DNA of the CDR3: TGTGCCAGCAGCTTACCACTATTAGCGGGGACTAGCGACTCCTACGAGCAGTACTTC. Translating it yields CASSLPLLAGTSDSYEQYF.

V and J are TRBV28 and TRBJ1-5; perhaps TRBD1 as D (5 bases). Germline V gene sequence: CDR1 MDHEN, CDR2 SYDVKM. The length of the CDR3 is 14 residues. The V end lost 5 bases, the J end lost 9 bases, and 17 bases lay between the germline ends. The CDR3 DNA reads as TGTGCCAGCAGTACCCCGGGGGACCGAAGGCCCCAGCATTTT. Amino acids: CASSTPGDRRPQHF.

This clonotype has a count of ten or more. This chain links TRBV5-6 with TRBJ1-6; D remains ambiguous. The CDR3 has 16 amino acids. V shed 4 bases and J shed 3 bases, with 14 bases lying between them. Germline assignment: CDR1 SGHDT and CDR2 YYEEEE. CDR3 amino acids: CASSPGVGRYNSPLHF. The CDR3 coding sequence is TGTGCCAGCAGCCCGGGCGTTGGTCGCTATAATTCACCCCTCCACTTT.

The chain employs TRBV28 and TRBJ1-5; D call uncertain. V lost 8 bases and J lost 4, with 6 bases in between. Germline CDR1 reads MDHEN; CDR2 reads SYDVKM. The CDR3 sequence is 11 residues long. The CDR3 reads CASGFNQPQHF. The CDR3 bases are TGTGCCAGCGGGTTTAATCAGCCCCAGCATTTT.

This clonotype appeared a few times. For the CDR3, the DNA is TGTGCCAGCACCGAGAGGGCAGATGAAAAACTGTTTTTT. It specifies CASTERADEKLFF. The chain employs TRBV28 and TRBJ1-4; D call uncertain. Deletions cut 7 bases from V and 6 bases from J, with 12 bases between. CDR3 size: 13 residues. CDR1 and CDR2 (germline): MDHEN, SYDVKM.

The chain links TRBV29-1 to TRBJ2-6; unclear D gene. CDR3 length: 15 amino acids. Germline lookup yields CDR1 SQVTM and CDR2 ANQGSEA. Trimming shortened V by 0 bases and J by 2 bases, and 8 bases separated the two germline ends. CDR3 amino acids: CSVEDRMAGANVLTF. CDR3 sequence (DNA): TGCAGCGTTGAAGACAGGATGGCTGGGGCCAACGTCCTGACTTTC. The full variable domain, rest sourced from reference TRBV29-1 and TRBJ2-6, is SAVISQKPSRDICQRGTSLTIQCQVDSQVTMMFWYRQQPGQSLTLIATANQGSEATYESGFVIDKFPISRPNLTFSTLTVSNMSPEDSSIYLCSVEDRMAGANVLTFGAGSRLTVL.

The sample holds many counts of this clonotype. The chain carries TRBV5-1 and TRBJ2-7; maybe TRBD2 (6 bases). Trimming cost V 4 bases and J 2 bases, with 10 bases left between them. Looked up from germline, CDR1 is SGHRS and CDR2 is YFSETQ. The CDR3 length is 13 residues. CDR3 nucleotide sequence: TGCGCCAGCAGCCGGGACTTTACCTACGAGCAGTACTTC. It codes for CASSRDFTYEQYF.

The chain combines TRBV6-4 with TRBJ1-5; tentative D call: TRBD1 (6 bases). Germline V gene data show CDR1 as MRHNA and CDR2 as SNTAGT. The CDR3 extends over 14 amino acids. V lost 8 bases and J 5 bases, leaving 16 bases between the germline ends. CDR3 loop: CASRGAGDYQPQHF. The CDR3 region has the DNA TGTGCCAGCCGAGGGGCAGGGGACTATCAGCCCCAGCATTTT.

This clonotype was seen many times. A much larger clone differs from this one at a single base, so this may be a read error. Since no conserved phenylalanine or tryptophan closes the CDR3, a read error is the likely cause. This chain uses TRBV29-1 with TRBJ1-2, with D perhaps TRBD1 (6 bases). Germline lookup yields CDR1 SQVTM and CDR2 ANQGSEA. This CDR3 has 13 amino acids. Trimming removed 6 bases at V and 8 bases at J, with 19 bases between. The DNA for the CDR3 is TGCAGCGTGGAGAACCAGGGGAGATGGGGCTACACCCTC. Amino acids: CSVENQGRWGYTL.

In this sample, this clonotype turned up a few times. CDR3 region: CASSLRGTAITEAFF. CDR3 nucleotides: TGTGCCAGCAGTTTACGAGGGACAGCTATCACTGAAGCTTTCTTT. This rearrangement joins TRBV27 to TRBJ1-1; 7 positions agree with TRBD1. There are 15 residues in the CDR3. Unmatched junction bases numbered 7, after V lost 2 bases and J lost 4 bases. Germline V gives CDR1 MNHEY, CDR2 SMNVEV (reference sequence).